This TCR beta chain was recovered during a study of T cell responses to AZD1222 COVID-19 vaccine. This clone has only one observation. TCRdb keeps only in-frame clones here, not all; method: immunoSEQ multiplex PCR. The sample carries over 120,000 clones, approximately 93% recorded once. Germline values: CDR1 SGHRS, CDR2 YFSETQ. V shed 5 bases, J shed 6 bases, and the junction held 9 bases outside the gene matches. This CDR3 contains 15 residues. Sequences were derived from peripheral blood, sampled on day 0 of AZD1222 vaccination. The chain is built from TRBV5-1 and TRBJ2-3; 10 nucleotides agree with TRBD2. This TCR was sampled from an adult in good health. CDR3 DNA: TGCGCCAGCAGACCCACTAGCGGGATGGGGGATACGCAGTATTTT. Translating gives CASRPTSGMGDTQYF.